This T cell receptor beta chain was recorded in a study of human T cells and chemical hapten exposure. TCRdb re-called the RACE reads with MiXCR, one entry per CDR3 protein. The table has fewer than 400,000 distinct CDR3 sequences, around 7% seen once. The time point is: patch test 1, 2 weeks after DPC sensitization. Described treatment: therapeutic diphenylcyclopropenone sensitization with weekly scalp DPC. The receptor was derived from a woman younger than 35 with alopecia areata. Some clones in this sample may be carry-over from other donors' samples. This specimen consisted of whole blood, obtained in connection with sensitization to the hapten diphenylcyclopropenone (DPC).

CDR3 DNA: TGTGCCAGCAGTGCCGGCGCCCTTAGGGCCAACGTCCTGACTTTC. It is translated as CASSAGALRANVLTF. This rearrangement joins TRBV6-2 or TRBV6-3 to TRBJ2-6; D remains ambiguous. The V end lost 5 bases, the J end lost 5 bases, and 13 bases lay between the germline ends. The CDR3 loop spans 15 amino acids. Germline-derived CDR1 and CDR2 are MNHEY and SVGEGT.